This TCR beta chain originates from a study of blood T cells in healthy people across ages. Through a sample-barcoded 5' primer and a J-beta primer mix, a second PCR was run for about 7 to 12 cycles. TCRdb reprocessed the 5' RACE reads with MiXCR, giving one entry per CDR3 protein. This table holds 700,000 to 850,000 distinct CDR3 sequences, 35% to 40% found once. Germline CDR1 DFQATT, CDR2 SNEGSKA (reference sequence). This CDR3 is built from 18 residues. V trimming: 7 bases; J trimming: 6 bases; junction bases outside the gene matches: 16. The TCR sequence derives from a man younger than 35 in good health. This chain links TRBV20-1 with TRBJ2-1; 15 nucleotides line up with TRBD2. Sequenced: blood. The CDR3: CSVPGLAGGHRSRNEQFF. CDR3 DNA: TGCAGTGTCCCTGGACTAGCGGGGGGGCATAGGAGTCGCAATGAGCAGTTCTTC.